This TCR beta chain was captured by sequencing in a study of tumor and adjacent non-tumor tissue in lung cancer. Study-level background: Samples averaged approximately 4.2 million productive TCRbeta reads each.

TCRbeta libraries were built with three rounds of nested PCR, modified from ARM-PCR. TCRdb re-called the multiplex PCR reads through MiXCR, storing one row per CDR3 protein. This sample has around 80,000 distinct CDR3 sequences, with roughly 80% found just once. This sample's RNA came from whole unsorted tissue. This non-tumor lung sample came from over 3 cm beyond the tumor edge. Between August and November 2014, newly diagnosed, chemotherapy-naive lung cancer patients underwent thoracic surgery in China. To note about this clonotype: As the CDR3 is not closed by the conserved phenylalanine or tryptophan, this likely results from a read error.

The CDR3 length is 14 residues. Germline V lookup: CDR1 KGHDR, CDR2 SFDVKD. V gave up 2 bases and J gave up 1 base, with 7 bases separating them. The chain is built from TRBV24-1 and TRBJ1-1; TRBD1 is a possible D gene (5 bases). The origin of this receptor is a man aged 55 to 70 with non-small cell lung cancer. The sequenced sample consisted of distant non-tumor lung tissue. DNA of the CDR3: TGTGCCACCAGTGATTATCAGGGGAACACTGAAGCTTTCTTA. Residues: CATSDYQGNTEAFL.